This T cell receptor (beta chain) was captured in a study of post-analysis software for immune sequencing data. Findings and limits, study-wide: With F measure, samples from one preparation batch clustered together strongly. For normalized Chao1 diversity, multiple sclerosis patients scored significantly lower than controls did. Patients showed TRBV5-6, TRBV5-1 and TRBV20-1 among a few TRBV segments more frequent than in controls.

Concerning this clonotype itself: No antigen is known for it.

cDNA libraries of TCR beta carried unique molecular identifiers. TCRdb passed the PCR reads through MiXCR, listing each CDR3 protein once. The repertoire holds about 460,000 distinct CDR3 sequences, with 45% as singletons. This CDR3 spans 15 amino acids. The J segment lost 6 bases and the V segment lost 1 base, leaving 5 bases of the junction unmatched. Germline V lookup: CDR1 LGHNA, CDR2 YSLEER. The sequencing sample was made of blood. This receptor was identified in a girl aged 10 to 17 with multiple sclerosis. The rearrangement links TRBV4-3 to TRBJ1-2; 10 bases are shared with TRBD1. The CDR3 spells CASSQGWTGGNGYTF. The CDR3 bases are TGCGCCAGCAGCCAAGGTTGGACAGGGGGAAATGGCTACACCTTC.